This T cell receptor (beta chain) was sequenced during a study of T cell repertoires in cytomegalovirus infection. Study-wide context: Recently identified HLA-C-restricted CMV epitopes were used, and well-studied HLA-B-restricted CMV epitopes were used as well. Public TCR beta signatures provided an indication of both CMV infection and a matching HLA type.

TCRdb reprocessed the reads with MiXCR, giving one entry per CDR3 protein. This table holds some 310,000 distinct CDR3 sequences, more than 20% found once. Ten or more counts support this clonotype. Its cognate antigen is unknown. This CDR3 region has 15 residues. Unmatched junction bases numbered 9, after V lost 5 bases and J lost 4 bases. Germline V gene lookup returns CDR1 SGHTA and CDR2 FQGNSA. Whole-study results and caveats: The study found HLA-C-restricted CMV-specific TCR beta clonotypes dominating the ex vivo response. Pooled public TCR beta family frequency picked out CMV carriers with the relevant HLA.

The sequencing here drew on cultured PBMCs, taken from culture after CMV antigen stimulation. The chain carries TRBV7-2 and TRBJ2-3; 7 bases are a match to TRBD1. The TCR sequence derives from a human donor in good health (CMV status not recorded). Some clones in this sample may be carry-over from other donors' samples. The CDR3 DNA reads as TGTGCCAGCAGCGTAAACAGGGGTTCAGCAGATACGCAGTATTTT. Its translation: CASSVNRGSADTQYF. Together with reference TRBV7-2 and TRBJ2-3, the CDR3 gives the full variable domain: GAGVSQSPSNKVTEKGKDVELRCDPISGHTALYWYRQSLGQGLEFLIYFQGNSAPDKSGLPSDRFSAERTGGSVSTLTIQRTQQEDSAVYLCASSVNRGSADTQYFGPGTRLTVL.